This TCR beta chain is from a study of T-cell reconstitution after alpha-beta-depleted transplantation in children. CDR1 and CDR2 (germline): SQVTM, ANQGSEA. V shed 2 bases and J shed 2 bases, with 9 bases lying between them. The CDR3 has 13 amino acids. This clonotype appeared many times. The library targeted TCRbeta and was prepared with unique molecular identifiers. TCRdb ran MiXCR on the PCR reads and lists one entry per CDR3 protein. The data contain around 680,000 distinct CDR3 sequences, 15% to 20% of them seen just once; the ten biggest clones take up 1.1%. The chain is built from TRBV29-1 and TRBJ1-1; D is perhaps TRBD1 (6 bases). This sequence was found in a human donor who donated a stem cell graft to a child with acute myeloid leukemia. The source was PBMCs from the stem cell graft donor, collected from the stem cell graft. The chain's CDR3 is CSVEYRANTEAFF. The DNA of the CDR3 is TGCAGCGTTGAATACAGGGCCAACACTGAAGCTTTCTTT.